One sample yielded the 21 T cell receptor beta chains listed below, sequenced in a study of cytomegalovirus exposure and HLA in healthy donors. PCR involved 60 Vbeta and 13 Jbeta primers. Some clones are missing from TCRdb's copy, which holds only in-frame ones; the method was immunoSEQ multiplex PCR. The repertoire has 130,000 to 150,000 clones, 80% of them found once; the top ten carry 5% to 5.5%. The specimen was PBMCs. The receptors derive from a male donor in good health and CMV-seronegative.

The CDR3 loop is CASSSGTWSTDTQYF. The DNA for the CDR3 is TGTGCCAGCAGTTCCGGGACATGGAGCACAGATACGCAGTATTTT. The chain combines TRBV27 with TRBJ2-3; possible D gene TRBD1, 6 bases. Germline values: CDR1 MNHEY, CDR2 SMNVEV (reference sequence). The CDR3 sequence is 15 residues long. With 4 bases removed from V and 0 bases from J, the gap between germline ends came to 11 bases.

CDR3 protein: CASSATYEQYF. In nucleotides, the CDR3 is TGTGCCAGCAGCGCGACCTACGAGCAGTACTTC. V is TRBV6-1 and J is TRBJ2-7; D gene unclear. V lost 6 bases and J lost 2, with 5 bases in between. The CDR3 spans 11 residues. Germline CDR1 MNHNS, CDR2 SASEGT.

The rearrangement uses TRBV5-1 and TRBJ1-2; TRBD1 agrees at 9 bases. Germline-derived CDR1 and CDR2 are SGHRS and YFSETQ. The J segment lost 3 bases and the V segment lost 0 bases, leaving 9 bases of the junction unmatched. The CDR3 loop spans 17 amino acids. CDR3 sequence reads: CASSLAPTGGLDYGYTF. CDR3 nucleotides: TGCGCCAGCAGCTTGGCCCCGACAGGGGGTCTAGACTATGGCTACACCTTC.

The chain carries TRBV5-1 and TRBJ2-7, with 10 bases that match TRBD2. Germline V CDR1 and CDR2: SGHRS, YFSETQ. The V and J ends lost 4 bases and 2 bases, in that order; junction bases with no gene match: 9. The CDR3 spans 16 residues. CDR3 amino acids: CASSISSSGGTYEQYF. The DNA for the CDR3 is TGCGCCAGCAGCATATCTTCTAGCGGGGGCACCTACGAGCAGTACTTC.

The V and J genes are TRBV4-2 and TRBJ1-1; D is possibly TRBD1 (5 bases). Germline V lookup: CDR1 LGHNA, CDR2 YNFKEQ. V gave up 0 bases and J gave up 10 bases, with 18 bases separating them. CDR3 length equals 15 residues. The chain's CDR3 is CASSQEGGAATPAFF. The CDR3 region has the DNA TGTGCCAGCAGCCAAGAAGGCGGGGCCGCTACCCCAGCTTTCTTT.

This rearrangement joins TRBV25-1 to TRBJ1-2, with D maybe TRBD1 (6 bases). Trimming took 7 bases from V and 10 from J, leaving 16 bases between them. Germline assignment: CDR1 MGHDK and CDR2 SYGVNS. The CDR3 is made up of 12 amino acids. Here the CDR3 DNA reads TGTGCCAGCACCGGCTGGGGGCGAAACTACACCTTC. Translated: CASTGWGRNYTF.

V is TRBV5-1 and J is TRBJ2-5; TRBD1 matches 7 bases. Germline CDR1 SGHRS, CDR2 YFSETQ. The CDR3 spans 15 residues. Trimming cost V 4 bases and J 2 bases; bases outside gene matches: 8. The CDR3 nucleotides are TGCGCCAGCAGCGTTTTAACAGGGGATCAAGAGACCCAGTACTTC. Protein sequence: CASSVLTGDQETQYF. Complete variable domain (other parts from reference TRBV5-1 and TRBJ2-5): KAGVTQTPRYLIKTRGQQVTLSCSPISGHRSVSWYQQTPGQGLQFLFEYFSETQRNKGNFPGRFSGRQFSNSRSEMNVSTLELGDSALYLCASSVLTGDQETQYFGPGTRLLVL.

With regard to this clone: At one end the junction does not follow the germline gene, possibly because of a read error. The genes are TRBV7-9 and TRBJ2-1, with TRBD1 as a possible D gene (6 bases). The CDR3 has 19 amino acids. CDR1 and CDR2 (germline): SEHNR, FQNEAQ (reference sequence). CDR3 in DNA: TGTACCAGCAACTTAGAATCTGGGGTAGTGGGGGCGATCTACAATGAGCAGTTCTTC. Amino acid sequence: CTSNLESGVVGAIYNEQFF.

The chain carries TRBV4-3 and TRBJ2-1; TRBD1 matches 7 bases. This CDR3 is built from 16 residues. J gave up 5 bases and V 0 bases, and 7 bases lay outside the gene matches. Germline lookup yields CDR1 LGHNA and CDR2 YSLEER. CDR3 residues: CASSQDPTGVHNEQFF. The CDR3 DNA reads TGCGCCAGCAGCCAAGATCCTACAGGGGTGCACAATGAGCAGTTCTTC.

V and J are TRBV9 and TRBJ2-7; TRBD1 is a possible D gene (5 bases). V was cut by 0 bases and J by 5 bases, with 12 bases left in between. Germline V gene lookup returns CDR1 SGDLS and CDR2 YYNGEE. This CDR3 has 14 residues. CDR3 DNA: TGTGCCAGCAGCGTAGATTTAGGGGAAAACGAGCAGTACTTC. Amino acids: CASSVDLGENEQYF.

Comment on this clone: Its ends do not fully match the called genes, so a read error is possible. The rearrangement uses TRBV7-9 and TRBJ1-1; possible D gene TRBD1, 5 bases. Germline CDR1 is SEHNR and CDR2 is FQNEAQ (reference sequence). The CDR3 length is 15 residues. The CDR3 bases are TGTTCCAGCAGCTCTGTAAGGGGCTCGAACACTGAAGCTTTCTTT. Residues: CSSSSVRGSNTEAFF.

The chain links TRBV9 to TRBJ1-3; D not certain. The CDR3 sequence is 16 residues long. In germline, CDR1 is SGDLS, CDR2 YYNGEE. The V and J ends lost 0 bases and 2 bases respectively, with 12 bases between them. Written as DNA, the CDR3 is TGTGCCAGCAGCGTAGCGGCGGGGATCACTGGAAACACCATATATTTT. It yields the protein CASSVAAGITGNTIYF.

CDR3 DNA: TGCGCCAGCAGCCAACGGGACAGGGACACTGAAGCTTTCTTT. It codes for CASSQRDRDTEAFF. The chain uses TRBV4-3 and TRBJ1-1; 9 bases align to TRBD1. CDR1 and CDR2 from the germline V gene are LGHNA and YSLEER. Trimming at V came to 2 bases and at J to 3 bases, leaving 1 base not matched to a gene. This CDR3 is built from 14 residues.

The J gene is TRBJ1-5, the V gene TRBV18; 7 bases fit TRBD1. Germline values: CDR1 KGHSH, CDR2 LQKENI. The CDR3 loop spans 16 amino acids. V was clipped by 5 bases and J by 6 bases; unmatched bases: 13. CDR3 in DNA: TGTGCCAGCTCAAACAGGGGAGGTTTACAGGGTCAGCCCCAGCATTTT. It specifies CASSNRGGLQGQPQHF.

The chain carries TRBV2 and TRBJ2-7, with TRBD1 matching over 9 bases. The V segment lost 7 bases and the J segment 2 bases; nucleotides outside the gene matches: 6. CDR3 length: 14 residues. From germline, CDR1 is SNHLY and CDR2 FYNNEI. CDR3: CASTLGQGPYEQYF. In DNA, the CDR3 is TGTGCCAGCACCCTTGGACAGGGGCCCTACGAGCAGTACTTC. The full variable domain, with the rest looked up from reference TRBV2 and TRBJ2-7, is EPEVTQTPSHQVTQMGQEVILRCVPISNHLYFYWYRQILGQKVEFLVSFYNNEISEKSEIFDDQFSVERPDGSNFTLKIRSTKLEDSAMYFCASTLGQGPYEQYFGPGTRLTVT.

The chain uses TRBV5-1 and TRBJ2-5; D ambiguous. Germline CDR1 is SGHRS and CDR2 is YFSETQ. This CDR3 is 13 amino acids long. V lost 2 bases to trimming and J lost 9 bases, with 14 bases between them. CDR3 amino acids: CASSFSNNAAQYF. CDR3 sequence (DNA): TGCGCCAGCAGCTTTTCGAACAACGCGGCCCAGTACTTC. Variable domain in full (rest from reference TRBV5-1 and TRBJ2-5): KAGVTQTPRYLIKTRGQQVTLSCSPISGHRSVSWYQQTPGQGLQFLFEYFSETQRNKGNFPGRFSGRQFSNSRSEMNVSTLELGDSALYLCASSFSNNAAQYFGPGTRLLVL.

The rearrangement uses TRBV30 and TRBJ2-3; possibly TRBD1 for D (5 bases). With 1 base removed from V and 1 base from J, the gap between germline ends came to 6 bases. Germline V lookup: CDR1 GTSNPN, CDR2 SVGIG (reference sequence). The CDR3 totals 13 residues. As DNA, the CDR3 is TGTGCCTGGAGTGAAGGGGGCACAGATACGCAGTATTTT. Protein product: CAWSEGGTDTQYF.

This chain links TRBV6-1 with TRBJ2-6; unclear D gene. With 0 bases removed from V and 4 bases from J, the gap between germline ends came to 13 bases. Germline V gives CDR1 MNHNS, CDR2 SASEGT. There are 17 residues in the CDR3. Written as DNA, the CDR3 is TGTGCCAGCAGTGAAGCACCCACCAGTTCCGGGGCCAACGTCCTGACTTTC. Residues: CASSEAPTSSGANVLTF.

V and J are TRBV2 and TRBJ2-7; possibly TRBD2 for D (6 bases). CDR3 length: 17 residues. Germline assignment: CDR1 SNHLY and CDR2 FYNNEI. V was pared by 7 bases and J by 1 base, with 23 bases between. The CDR3 sequence is CASKPNRRGTLSYEQYF. The CDR3 nucleotides read TGTGCCAGCAAACCCAATCGGCGGGGCACCCTATCCTACGAGCAGTACTTC.

This chain joins TRBV19 and TRBJ2-2; 10 bases fit TRBD1. The CDR3 spans 16 residues. V shed 7 bases and J 2 bases; nucleotides not matched to a gene: 7. Germline V CDR1 and CDR2: LNHDA, SQIVND (reference sequence). The CDR3 is CASTLQTGGNTGELFF. The CDR3, as DNA: TGTGCCAGTACCCTCCAGACAGGGGGCAACACCGGGGAGCTGTTTTTT. Drawing the rest from reference TRBV19 and TRBJ2-2, the complete variable domain is DGGITQSPKYLFRKEGQNVTLSCEQNLNHDAMYWYRQDPGQGLRLIYYSQIVNDFQKGDIAEGYSVSREKKESFPLTVTSAQKNPTAFYLCASTLQTGGNTGELFFGEGSRLTVL.

The chain uses TRBV18 and TRBJ1-1; TRBD1 is a possible D gene (6 bases). Trimming shortened V by 1 base and J by 2 bases, and 14 bases separated the two germline ends. The CDR3 runs 16 residues. The germline gives CDR1 KGHSH, CDR2 LQKENI. The CDR3 region has the DNA TGTGCCAGCTCACCACGAACACAGGGTTTAAACACTGAAGCTTTCTTT. It encodes CASSPRTQGLNTEAFF.